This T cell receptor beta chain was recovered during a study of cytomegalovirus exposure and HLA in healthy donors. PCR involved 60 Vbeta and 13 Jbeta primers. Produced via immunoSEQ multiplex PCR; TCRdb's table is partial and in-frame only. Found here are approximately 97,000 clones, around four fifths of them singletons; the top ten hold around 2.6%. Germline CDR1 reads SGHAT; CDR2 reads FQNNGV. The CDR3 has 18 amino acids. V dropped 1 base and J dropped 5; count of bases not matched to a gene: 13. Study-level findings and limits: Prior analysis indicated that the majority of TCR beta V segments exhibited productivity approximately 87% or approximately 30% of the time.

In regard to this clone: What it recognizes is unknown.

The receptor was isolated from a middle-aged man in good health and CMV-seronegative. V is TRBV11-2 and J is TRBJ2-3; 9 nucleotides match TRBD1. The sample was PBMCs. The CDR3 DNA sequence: TGTGCCAGCAGCTTAGTGGGGACAGGGTCCCAGTGGCGAGATACGCAGTATTTT. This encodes CASSLVGTGSQWRDTQYF.